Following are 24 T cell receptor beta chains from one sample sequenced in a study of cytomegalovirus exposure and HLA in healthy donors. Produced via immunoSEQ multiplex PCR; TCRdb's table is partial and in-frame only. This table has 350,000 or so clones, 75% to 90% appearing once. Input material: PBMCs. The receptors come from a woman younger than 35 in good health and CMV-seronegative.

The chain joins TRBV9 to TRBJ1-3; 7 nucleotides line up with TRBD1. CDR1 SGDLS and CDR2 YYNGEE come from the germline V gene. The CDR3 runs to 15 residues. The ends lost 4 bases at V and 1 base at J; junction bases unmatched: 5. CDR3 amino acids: CASSMTGQSGNTIYF. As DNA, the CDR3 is TGTGCCAGCAGCATGACAGGGCAATCTGGAAACACCATATATTTT.

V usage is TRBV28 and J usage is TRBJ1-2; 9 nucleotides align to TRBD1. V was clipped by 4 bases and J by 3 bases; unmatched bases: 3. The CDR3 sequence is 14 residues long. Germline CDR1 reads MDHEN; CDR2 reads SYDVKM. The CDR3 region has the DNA TGTGCCAGCAGTTCCACAGGGGGCGACTATGGCTACACCTTC. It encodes CASSSTGGDYGYTF.

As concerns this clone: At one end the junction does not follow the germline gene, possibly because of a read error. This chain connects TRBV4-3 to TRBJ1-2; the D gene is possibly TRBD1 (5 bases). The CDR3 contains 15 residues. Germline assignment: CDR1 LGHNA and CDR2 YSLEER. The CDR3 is CASSQDFGGDYGYTF. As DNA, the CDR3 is TGCGCCAGCAGCCAAGATTTTGGGGGGGACTACGGCTACACCTTC.

The CDR3 is CASSLAGGSVQETQYF. CDR3 coding DNA: TGTGCCAGCAGCTTAGCGGGAGGGTCAGTCCAAGAGACCCAGTACTTC. The chain recombines TRBV7-2 with TRBJ2-5; 7 bases are shared with TRBD2. Germline CDR1 is SGHTA and CDR2 is FQGNSA. CDR3 length: 16 amino acids. The junction had 5 bases not matched to a gene; V was cut back by 0 bases and J by 1 base.

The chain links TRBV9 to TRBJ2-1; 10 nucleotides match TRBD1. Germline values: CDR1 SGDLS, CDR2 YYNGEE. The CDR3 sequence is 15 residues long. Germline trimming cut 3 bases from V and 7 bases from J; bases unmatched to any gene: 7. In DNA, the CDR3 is TGTGCCAGCAGCGAGACAGGGGGCGCGAGGAATGAGCAGTTCTTC. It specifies CASSETGGARNEQFF.

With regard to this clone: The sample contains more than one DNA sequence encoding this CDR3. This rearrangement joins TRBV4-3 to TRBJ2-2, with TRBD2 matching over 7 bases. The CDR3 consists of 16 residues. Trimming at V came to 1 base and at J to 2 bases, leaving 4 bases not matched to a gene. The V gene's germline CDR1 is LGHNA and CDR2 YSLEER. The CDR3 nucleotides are TGCGCCAGCAGCCAAGGGCCTAGCGGTAACACCGGGGAGCTGTTTTTT. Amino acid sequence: CASSQGPSGNTGELFF.

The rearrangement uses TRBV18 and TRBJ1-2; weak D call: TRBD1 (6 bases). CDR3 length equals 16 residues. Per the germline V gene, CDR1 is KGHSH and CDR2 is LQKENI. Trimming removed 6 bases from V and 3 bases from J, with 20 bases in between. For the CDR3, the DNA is TGTGCCAGCTCGCCCTCGGGGCAGGGGAACCACTATGGCTACACCTTC. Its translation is CASSPSGQGNHYGYTF. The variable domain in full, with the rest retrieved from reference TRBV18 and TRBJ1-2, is NAGVMQNPRHLVRRRGQEARLRCSPMKGHSHVYWYRQLPEEGLKFMVYLQKENIIDESGMPKERFSAEFPKEGPSILRIQQVVRGDSAAYFCASSPSGQGNHYGYTFGSGTRLTVV.

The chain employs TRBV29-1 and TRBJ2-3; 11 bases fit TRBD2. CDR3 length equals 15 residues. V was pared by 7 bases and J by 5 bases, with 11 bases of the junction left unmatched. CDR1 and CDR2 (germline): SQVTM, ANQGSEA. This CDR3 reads CSARGSSGRLDTQYF. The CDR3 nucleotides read TGCAGCGCCCGTGGGTCTAGCGGGAGGCTAGATACGCAGTATTTT.

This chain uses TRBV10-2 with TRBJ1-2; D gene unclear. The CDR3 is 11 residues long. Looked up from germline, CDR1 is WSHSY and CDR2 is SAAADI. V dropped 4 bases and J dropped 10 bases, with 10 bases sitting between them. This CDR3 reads CASSGEGVYTF. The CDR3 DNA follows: TGCGCCAGCAGTGGAGAGGGTGTCTACACCTTC.

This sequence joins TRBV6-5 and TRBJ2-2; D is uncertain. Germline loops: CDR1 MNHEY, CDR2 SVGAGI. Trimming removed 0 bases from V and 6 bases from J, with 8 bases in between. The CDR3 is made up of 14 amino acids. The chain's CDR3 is CASSYSTGAGELFF. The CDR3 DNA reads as TGTGCCAGCAGTTACTCGACGGGTGCCGGGGAGCTGTTTTTT.

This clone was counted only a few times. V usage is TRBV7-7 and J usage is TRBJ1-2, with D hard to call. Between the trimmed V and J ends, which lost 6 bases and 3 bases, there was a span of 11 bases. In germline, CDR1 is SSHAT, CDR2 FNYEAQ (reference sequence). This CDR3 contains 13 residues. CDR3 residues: CASSCQIHYGYTF. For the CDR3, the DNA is TGTGCCAGCAGTTGTCAGATACACTATGGCTACACCTTC.

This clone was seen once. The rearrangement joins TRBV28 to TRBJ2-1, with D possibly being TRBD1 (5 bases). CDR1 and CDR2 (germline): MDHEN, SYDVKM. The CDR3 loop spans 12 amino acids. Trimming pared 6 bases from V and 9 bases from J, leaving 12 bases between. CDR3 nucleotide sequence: TGTGCCAGCAGCCTTCAGGGTGGTGAGCAGTTCTTC. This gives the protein CASSLQGGEQFF. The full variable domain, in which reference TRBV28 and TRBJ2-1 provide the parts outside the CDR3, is DVKVTQSSRYLVKRTGEKVFLECVQDMDHENMFWYRQDPGLGLRLIYFSYDVKMKEKGDIPEGYSVSREKKERFSLILESASTNQTSMYLCASSLQGGEQFFGPGTRLTVL.

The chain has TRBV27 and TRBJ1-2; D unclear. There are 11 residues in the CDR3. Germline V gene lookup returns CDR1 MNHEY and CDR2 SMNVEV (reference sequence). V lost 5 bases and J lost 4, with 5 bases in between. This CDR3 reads CASSEGYGYTF. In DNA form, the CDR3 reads TGTGCCAGCAGTGAGGGCTATGGCTACACCTTC.

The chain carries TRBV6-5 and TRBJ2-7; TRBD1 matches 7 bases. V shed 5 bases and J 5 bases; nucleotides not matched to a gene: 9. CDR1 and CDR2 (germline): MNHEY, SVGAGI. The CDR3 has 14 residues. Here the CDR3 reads CASSRQGVGHEQYF. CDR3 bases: TGTGCCAGCAGTCGCCAGGGGGTGGGCCACGAGCAGTACTTC.

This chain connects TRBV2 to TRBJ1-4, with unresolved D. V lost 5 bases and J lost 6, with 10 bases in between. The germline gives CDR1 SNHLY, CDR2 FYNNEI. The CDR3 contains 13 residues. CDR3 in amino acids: CASSTEFYEKLFF. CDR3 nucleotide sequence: TGTGCCAGCAGTACAGAGTTTTATGAAAAACTGTTTTTT.

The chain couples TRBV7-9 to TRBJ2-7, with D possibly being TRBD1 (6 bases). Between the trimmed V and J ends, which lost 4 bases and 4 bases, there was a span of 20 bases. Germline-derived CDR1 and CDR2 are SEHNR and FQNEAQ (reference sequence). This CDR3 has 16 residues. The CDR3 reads CASSSPGGQGIYEQYF. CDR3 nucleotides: TGTGCCAGCAGCTCCCCGGGCGGGCAGGGGATTTACGAGCAGTACTTC. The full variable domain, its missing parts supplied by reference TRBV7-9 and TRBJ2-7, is DTGVSQNPRHKITKRGQNVTFRCDPISEHNRLYWYRQTLGQGPEFLTYFQNEAQLEKSRLLSDRFSAERPKGSFSTLEIQRTEQGDSAMYLCASSSPGGQGIYEQYFGPGTRLTVT.

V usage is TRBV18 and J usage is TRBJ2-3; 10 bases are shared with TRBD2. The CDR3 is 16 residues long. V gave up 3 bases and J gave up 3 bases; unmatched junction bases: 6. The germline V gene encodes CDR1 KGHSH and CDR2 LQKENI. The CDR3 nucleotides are TGTGCCAGCTCACCCCTAGCGGGAGCGGGAACAGATACGCAGTATTTT. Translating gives CASSPLAGAGTDTQYF.

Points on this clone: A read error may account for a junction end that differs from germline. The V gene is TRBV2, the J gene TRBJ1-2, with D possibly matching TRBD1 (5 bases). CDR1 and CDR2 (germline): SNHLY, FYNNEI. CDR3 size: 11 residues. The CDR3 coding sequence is TGTGCCAGCAGAGAAGAGGGGGGCTACACCTTC. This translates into CASREEGGYTF.

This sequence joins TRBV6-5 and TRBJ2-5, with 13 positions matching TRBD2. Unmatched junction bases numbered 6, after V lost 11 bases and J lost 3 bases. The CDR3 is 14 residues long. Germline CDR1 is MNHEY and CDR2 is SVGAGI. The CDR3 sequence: CAFWTSGREETQYF. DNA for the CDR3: TGTGCCTTCTGGACTAGCGGGAGAGAAGAGACCCAGTACTTC.

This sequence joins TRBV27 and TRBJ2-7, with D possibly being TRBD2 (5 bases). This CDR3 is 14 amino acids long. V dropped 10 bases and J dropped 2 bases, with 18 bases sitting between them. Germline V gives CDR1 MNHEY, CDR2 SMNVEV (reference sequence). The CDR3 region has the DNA TGTGCCACCAAGCGGCTCCCCGGCCCCTACGAGCAGTACTTC. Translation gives CATKRLPGPYEQYF.

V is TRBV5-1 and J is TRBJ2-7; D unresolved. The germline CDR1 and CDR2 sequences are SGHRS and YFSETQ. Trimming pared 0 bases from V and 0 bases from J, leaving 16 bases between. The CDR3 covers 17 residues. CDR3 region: CASSLGSLADSSYEQYF. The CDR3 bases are TGCGCCAGCAGCTTGGGCTCCTTGGCGGATAGCTCCTACGAGCAGTACTTC.

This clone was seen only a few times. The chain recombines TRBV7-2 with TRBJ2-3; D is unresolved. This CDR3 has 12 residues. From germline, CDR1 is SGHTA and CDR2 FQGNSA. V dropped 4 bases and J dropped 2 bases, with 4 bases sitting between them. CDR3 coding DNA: TGTGCCAGCAGCTACTACACAGATACGCAGTATTTT. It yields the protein CASSYYTDTQYF.

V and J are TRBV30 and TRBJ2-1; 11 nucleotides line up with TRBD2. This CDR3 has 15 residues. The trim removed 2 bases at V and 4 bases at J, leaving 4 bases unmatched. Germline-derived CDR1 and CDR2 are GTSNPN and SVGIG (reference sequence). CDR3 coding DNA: TGTGCCTGGAGTTTAGCGGGAGGGCCGTACAATGAGCAGTTCTTC. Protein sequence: CAWSLAGGPYNEQFF.

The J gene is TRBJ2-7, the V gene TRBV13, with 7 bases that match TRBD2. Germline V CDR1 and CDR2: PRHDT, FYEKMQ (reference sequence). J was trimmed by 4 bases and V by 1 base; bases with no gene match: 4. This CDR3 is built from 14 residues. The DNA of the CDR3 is TGTGCCAGCAGCTTAGCTGTTAGCGGGTACGAGCAGTACTTC. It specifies CASSLAVSGYEQYF.